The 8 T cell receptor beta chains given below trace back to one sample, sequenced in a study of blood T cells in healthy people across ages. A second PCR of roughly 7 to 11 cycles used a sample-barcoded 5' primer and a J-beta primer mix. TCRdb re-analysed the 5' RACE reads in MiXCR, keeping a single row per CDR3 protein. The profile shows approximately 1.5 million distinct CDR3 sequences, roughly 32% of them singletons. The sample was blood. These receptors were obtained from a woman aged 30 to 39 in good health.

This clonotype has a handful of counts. The CDR3 spells CASSLVSGLGSYNEQYF. For the CDR3, the DNA is TGTGCCAGCAGCTTAGTATCGGGGCTCGGCTCCTACAATGAGCAGTACTTC. The chain links TRBV7-2 to TRBJ2-1; either TRBD1 or TRBD2 may fit D (5 bases each). Near its end, the DNA agrees better with TRBJ2-7, so the J call may be wrong. CDR3 length equals 17 residues. Germline V gives CDR1 SGHTA, CDR2 FQGNSA.

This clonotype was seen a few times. CDR3 bases: TGTGCCAGCAGTCCGGGACAAATGGGCCCGCAGTCGGGGGCCAAAAACATTCAGTACTTC. Protein sequence: CASSPGQMGPQSGAKNIQYF. V is TRBV6-1 and J is TRBJ2-4, with D maybe TRBD1 (6 bases). The CDR3 is 20 amino acids. Trimming stripped 5 bases from V and 1 base from J, with 27 bases between. The germline V gene encodes CDR1 MNHNS and CDR2 SASEGT.

DNA for the CDR3: TGTGCCAGCAGCTCCGATGGGACAGACTATGGCTACACCTTC. Its protein is CASSSDGTDYGYTF. V and J are TRBV7-2 and TRBJ1-2; 7 nucleotides line up with TRBD1. The ends lost 4 bases at V and 3 bases at J; junction bases unmatched: 5. This CDR3 is built from 14 residues. Per the germline V gene, CDR1 is SGHTA and CDR2 is FQGNSA.

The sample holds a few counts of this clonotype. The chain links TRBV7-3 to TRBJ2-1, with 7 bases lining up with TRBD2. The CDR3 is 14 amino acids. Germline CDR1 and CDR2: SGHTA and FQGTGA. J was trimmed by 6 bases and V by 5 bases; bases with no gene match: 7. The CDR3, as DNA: TGTGCCAGCAGCCCGGACTGGGGGGGCAATGAGCAGTTCTTC. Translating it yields CASSPDWGGNEQFF.

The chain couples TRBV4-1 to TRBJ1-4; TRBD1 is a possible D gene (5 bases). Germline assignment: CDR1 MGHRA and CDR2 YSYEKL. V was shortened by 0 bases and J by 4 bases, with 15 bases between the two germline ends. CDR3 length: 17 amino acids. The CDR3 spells CASSQDLHRDFNEKLFF. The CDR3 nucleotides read TGCGCCAGCAGCCAAGATCTGCACCGGGACTTTAATGAAAAACTGTTTTTT.

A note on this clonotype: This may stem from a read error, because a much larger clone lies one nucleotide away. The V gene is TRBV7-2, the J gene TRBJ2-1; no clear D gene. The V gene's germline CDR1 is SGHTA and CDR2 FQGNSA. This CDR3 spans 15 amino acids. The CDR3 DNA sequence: TGTGCCAGCAGCTTATCGCCTAGTACCCGAAATGGGCAGTTCTTC. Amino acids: CASSLSPSTRNGQFF.

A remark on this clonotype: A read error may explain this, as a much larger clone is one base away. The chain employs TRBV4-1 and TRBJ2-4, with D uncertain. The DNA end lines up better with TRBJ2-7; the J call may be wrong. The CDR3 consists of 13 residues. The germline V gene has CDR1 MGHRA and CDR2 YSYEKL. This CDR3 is CASSQEDLCEQYF. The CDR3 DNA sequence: TGCGCCAGCAGCCAAGAGGACCTCTGCGAGCAGTACTTC.

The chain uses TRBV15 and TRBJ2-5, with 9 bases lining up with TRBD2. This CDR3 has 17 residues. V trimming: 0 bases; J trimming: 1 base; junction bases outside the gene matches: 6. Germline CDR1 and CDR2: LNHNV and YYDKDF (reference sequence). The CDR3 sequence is CATSRDRLAVSQETQYF. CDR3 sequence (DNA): TGTGCCACCAGCAGAGATCGACTAGCGGTGAGCCAAGAGACCCAGTACTTC.